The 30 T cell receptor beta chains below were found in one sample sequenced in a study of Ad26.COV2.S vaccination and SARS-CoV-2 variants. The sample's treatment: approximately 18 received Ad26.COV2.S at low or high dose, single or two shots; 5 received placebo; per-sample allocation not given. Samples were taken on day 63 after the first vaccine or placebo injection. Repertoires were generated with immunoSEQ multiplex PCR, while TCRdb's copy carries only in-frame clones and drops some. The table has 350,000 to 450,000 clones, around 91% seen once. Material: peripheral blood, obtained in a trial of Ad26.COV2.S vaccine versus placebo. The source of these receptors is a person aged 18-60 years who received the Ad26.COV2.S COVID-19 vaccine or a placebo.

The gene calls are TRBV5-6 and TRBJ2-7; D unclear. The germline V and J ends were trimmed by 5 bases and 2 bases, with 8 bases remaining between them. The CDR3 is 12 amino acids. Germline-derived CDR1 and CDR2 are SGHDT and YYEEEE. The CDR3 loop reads CASSERTYEQYF. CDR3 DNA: TGTGCCAGCAGTGAAAGGACCTACGAGCAGTACTTC.

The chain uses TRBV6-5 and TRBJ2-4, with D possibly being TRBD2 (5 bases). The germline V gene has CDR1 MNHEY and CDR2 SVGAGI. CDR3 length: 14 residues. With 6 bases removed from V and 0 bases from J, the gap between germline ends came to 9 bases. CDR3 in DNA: TGTGCCAGCAGGCCGGGATTAGCCAAAAACATTCAGTACTTC. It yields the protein CASRPGLAKNIQYF.

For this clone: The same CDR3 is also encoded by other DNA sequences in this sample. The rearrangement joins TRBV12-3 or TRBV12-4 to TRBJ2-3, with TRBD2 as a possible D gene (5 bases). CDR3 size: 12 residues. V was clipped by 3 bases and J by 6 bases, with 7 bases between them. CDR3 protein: CASSFSGDTQYF. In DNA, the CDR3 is TGTGCCAGCAGTTTCTCGGGGGATACGCAGTATTTT.

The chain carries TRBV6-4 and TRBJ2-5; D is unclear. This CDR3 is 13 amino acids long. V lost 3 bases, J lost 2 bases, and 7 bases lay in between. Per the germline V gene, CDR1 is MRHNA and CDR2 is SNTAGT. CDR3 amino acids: CASSENGQETQYF. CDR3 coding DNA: TGTGCCAGCAGTGAGAACGGTCAAGAGACCCAGTACTTC.

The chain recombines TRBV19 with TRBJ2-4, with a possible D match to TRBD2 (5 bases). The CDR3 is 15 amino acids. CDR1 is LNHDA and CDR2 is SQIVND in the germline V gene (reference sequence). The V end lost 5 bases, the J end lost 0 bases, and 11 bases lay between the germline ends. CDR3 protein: CASSAGRLAKNIQYF. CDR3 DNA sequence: TGTGCCAGTAGTGCTGGGAGATTAGCCAAAAACATTCAGTACTTC.

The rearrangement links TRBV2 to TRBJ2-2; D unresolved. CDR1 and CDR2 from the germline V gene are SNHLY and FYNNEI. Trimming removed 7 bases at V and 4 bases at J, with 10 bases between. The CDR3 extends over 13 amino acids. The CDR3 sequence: CASKARSTGELFF. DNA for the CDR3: TGTGCCAGCAAGGCTAGATCCACCGGGGAGCTGTTTTTT.

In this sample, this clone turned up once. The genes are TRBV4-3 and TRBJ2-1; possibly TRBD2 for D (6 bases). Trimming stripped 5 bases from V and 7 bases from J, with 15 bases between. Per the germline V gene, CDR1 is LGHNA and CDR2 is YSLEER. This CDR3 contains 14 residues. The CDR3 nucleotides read TGCGCCAGCAGCAACCGAGGAGGGATTAATGAGCAGTTCTTC. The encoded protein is CASSNRGGINEQFF.

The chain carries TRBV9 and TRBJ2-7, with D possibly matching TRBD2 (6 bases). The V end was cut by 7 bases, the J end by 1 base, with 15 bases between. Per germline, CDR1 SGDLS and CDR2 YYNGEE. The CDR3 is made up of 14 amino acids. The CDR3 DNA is TGTGCCAGCGCTCCCGGGGCGGGGTCCTACGAGCAGTACTTC. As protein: CASAPGAGSYEQYF. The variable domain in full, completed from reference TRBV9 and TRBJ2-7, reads DSGVTQTPKHLITATGQRVTLRCSPRSGDLSVYWYQQSLDQGLQFLIQYYNGEERAKGNILERFSAQQFPDLHSELNLSSLELGDSALYFCASAPGAGSYEQYFGPGTRLTVT.

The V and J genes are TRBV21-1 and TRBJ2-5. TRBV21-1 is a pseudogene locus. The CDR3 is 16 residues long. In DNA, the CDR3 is TGTGCCAGCAGCAAGTCCGGGGCCGAGATCAAAGAGACCCAGTACTTC. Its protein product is CASSKSGAEIKETQYF.

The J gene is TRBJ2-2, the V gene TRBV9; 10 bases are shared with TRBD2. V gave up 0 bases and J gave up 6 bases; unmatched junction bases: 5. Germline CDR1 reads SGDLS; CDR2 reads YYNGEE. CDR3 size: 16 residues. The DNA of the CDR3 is TGTGCCAGCAGCGTAGGGGCTAGCGGGAGTCCCGGGGAGCTGTTTTTT. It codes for CASSVGASGSPGELFF.

The CDR3 DNA sequence: TGTGCCAGCAGCTTAGCTAGGGGGTACAATTCACCCCTCCACTTT. It codes for CASSLARGYNSPLHF. The chain has TRBV7-6 and TRBJ1-6, with D maybe TRBD1 (6 bases). The CDR3 totals 15 residues. V was shortened by 0 bases and J by 7 bases, with 10 bases between the two germline ends. The germline CDR1 and CDR2 sequences are SGHVS and FNYEAQ.

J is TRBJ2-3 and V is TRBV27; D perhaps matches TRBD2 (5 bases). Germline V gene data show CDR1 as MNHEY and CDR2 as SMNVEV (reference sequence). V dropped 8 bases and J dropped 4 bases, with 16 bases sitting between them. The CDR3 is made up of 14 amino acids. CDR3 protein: CASAHLGGPDTQYF. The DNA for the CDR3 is TGTGCCAGCGCCCACTTAGGAGGTCCAGATACGCAGTATTTT.

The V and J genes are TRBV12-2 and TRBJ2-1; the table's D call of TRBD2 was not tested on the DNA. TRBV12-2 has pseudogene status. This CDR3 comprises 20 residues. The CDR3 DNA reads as TGTGCAAGTCGCTTAGTTGCCCGGTTTGGGAGCGGGAGACCCTACAATGAGCAGTTCTTC. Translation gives CASRLVARFGSGRPYNEQFF.

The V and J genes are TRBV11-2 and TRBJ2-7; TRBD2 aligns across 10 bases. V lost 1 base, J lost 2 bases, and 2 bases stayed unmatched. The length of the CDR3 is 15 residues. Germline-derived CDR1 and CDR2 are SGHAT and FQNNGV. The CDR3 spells CASSLASGRPYEQYF. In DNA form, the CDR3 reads TGTGCCAGCAGCTTAGCTAGCGGGAGACCCTACGAGCAGTACTTC.

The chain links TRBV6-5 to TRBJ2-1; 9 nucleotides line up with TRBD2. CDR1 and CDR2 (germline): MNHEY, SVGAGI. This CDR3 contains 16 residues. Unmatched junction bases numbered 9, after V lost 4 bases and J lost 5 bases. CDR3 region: CASSSPNSGSNNEQFF. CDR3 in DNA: TGTGCCAGCAGTTCCCCCAATAGCGGGAGTAACAATGAGCAGTTCTTC.

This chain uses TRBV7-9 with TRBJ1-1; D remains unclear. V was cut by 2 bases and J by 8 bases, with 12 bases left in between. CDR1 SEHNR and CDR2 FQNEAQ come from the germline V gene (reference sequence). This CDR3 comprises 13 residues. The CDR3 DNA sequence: TGTGCCAGCAGCTTACTCCCGGGCGAAGAAGCTTTCTTT. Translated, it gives CASSLLPGEEAFF.

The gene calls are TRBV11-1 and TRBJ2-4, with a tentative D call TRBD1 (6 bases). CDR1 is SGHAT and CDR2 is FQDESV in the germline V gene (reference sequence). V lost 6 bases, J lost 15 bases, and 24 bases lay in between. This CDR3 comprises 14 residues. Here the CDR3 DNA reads TGTGCCAGCAGTCAAAGCGCTGAACAGGGCGGGCGGTACTTC. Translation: CASSQSAEQGGRYF.

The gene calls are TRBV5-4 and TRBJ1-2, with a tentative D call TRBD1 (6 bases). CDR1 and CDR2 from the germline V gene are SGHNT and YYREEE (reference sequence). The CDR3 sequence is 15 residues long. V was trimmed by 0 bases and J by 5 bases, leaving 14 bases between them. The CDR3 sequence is CASSLGQETLYGYTF. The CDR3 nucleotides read TGTGCCAGCAGCTTGGGACAGGAAACTCTTTATGGCTACACCTTC.

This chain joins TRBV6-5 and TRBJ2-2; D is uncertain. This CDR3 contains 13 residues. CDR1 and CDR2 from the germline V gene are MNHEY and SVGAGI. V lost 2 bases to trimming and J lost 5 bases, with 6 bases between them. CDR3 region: CASSYLVTGELFF. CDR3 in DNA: TGTGCCAGCAGTTACCTAGTTACCGGGGAGCTGTTTTTT.

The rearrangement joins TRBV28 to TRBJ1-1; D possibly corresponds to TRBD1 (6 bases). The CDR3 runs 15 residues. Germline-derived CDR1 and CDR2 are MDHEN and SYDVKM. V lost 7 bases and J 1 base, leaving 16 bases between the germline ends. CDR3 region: CASTRGGGWNTEAFF. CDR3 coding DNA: TGTGCCAGCACCCGCGGGGGCGGGTGGAACACTGAAGCTTTCTTT.

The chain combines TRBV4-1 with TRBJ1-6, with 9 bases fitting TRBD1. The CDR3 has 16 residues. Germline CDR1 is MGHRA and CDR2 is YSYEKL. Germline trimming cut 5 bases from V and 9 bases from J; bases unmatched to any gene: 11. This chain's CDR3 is CASSYRTGDPSSPLHF. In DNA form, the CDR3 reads TGCGCCAGCAGCTACAGGACAGGGGATCCCAGTTCACCCCTCCACTTT.

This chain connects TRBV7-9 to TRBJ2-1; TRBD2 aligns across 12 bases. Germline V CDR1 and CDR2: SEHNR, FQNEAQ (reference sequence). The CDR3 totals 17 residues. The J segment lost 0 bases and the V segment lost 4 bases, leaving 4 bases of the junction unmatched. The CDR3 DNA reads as TGTGCCAGCAGCTACCTGACTAGCGGGAGCTCCTACAATGAGCAGTTCTTC. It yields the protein CASSYLTSGSSYNEQFF.

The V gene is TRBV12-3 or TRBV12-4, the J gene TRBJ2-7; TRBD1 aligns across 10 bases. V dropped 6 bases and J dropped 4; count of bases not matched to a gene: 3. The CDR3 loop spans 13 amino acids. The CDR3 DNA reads TGTGCCAGCAGCAGGGACAGGGGATACGAGCAGTACTTC. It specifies CASSRDRGYEQYF.

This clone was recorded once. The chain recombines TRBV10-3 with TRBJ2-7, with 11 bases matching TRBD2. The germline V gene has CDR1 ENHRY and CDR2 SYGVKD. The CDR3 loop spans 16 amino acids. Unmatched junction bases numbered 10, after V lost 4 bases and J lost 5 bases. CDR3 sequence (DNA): TGTGCCATCAGTGGGACTAGCGGGTTTACCCCCCACGAGCAGTACTTC. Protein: CAISGTSGFTPHEQYF.

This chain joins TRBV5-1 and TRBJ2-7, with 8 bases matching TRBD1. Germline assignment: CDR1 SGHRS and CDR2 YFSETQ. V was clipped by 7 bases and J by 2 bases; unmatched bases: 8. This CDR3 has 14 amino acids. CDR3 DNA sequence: TGCGCCAGCCGCACTGGGACAGGCGCCTACGAGCAGTACTTC. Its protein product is CASRTGTGAYEQYF.

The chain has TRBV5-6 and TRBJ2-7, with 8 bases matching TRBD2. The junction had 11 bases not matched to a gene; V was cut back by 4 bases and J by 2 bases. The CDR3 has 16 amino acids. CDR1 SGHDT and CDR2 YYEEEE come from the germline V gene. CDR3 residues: CASSRHGSGRPYEQYF. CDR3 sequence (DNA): TGTGCCAGCAGCCGTCACGGGAGCGGGAGACCCTACGAGCAGTACTTC.

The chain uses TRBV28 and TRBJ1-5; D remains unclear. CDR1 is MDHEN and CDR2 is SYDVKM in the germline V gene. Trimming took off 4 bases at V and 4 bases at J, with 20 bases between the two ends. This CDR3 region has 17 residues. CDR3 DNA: TGTGCCAGCAGTTCCCATCGAGGTGGGGTGGGTAATCAGCCCCAGCATTTT. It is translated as CASSSHRGGVGNQPQHF.

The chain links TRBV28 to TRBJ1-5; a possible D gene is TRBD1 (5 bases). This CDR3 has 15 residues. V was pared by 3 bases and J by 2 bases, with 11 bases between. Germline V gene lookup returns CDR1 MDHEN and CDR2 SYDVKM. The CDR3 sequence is CASSFTGGGNQPQHF. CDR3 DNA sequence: TGTGCCAGCAGTTTCACAGGCGGCGGCAATCAGCCCCAGCATTTT.

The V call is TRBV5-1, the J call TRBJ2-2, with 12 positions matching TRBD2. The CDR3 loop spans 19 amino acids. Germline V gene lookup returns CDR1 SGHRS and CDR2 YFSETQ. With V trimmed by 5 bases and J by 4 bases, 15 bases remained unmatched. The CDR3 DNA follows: TGCGCCAGCAGTCCCGGACTGACTAGCGGGAGAAGGTCCACCGGGGAGCTGTTTTTT. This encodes CASSPGLTSGRRSTGELFF.

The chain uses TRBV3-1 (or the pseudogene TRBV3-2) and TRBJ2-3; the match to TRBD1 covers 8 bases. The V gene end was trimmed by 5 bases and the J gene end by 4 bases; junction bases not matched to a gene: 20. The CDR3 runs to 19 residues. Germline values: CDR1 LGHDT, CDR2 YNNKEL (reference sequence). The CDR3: CASSGNWDRHGPFADTQYF. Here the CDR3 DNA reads TGTGCCAGCAGCGGGAACTGGGACAGGCACGGCCCATTTGCAGATACGCAGTATTTT.